This T cell receptor beta chain was identified during a study of shared clonotypes between healthy human individuals. Measured with immunoSEQ multiplex PCR; TCRdb has only the in-frame clones, and not every one. The sample has about 1.5 million clones; under 99% are singletons. CDR3 length: 13 amino acids. Germline assignment: CDR1 GTSNPN and CDR2 SVGIG (reference sequence). The junction had 4 bases not matched to a gene; V was cut back by 0 bases and J by 7 bases. Points from the study as a whole: The small donor group covered limited genetic and exposure diversity.

Nashville, Tennessee was home to all donors, who were Caucasian adults. In regard to this clone: Its antigen is undetermined.

The genes are TRBV30 and TRBJ2-7; TRBD2 matches at 9 bases. The sequence was obtained from a young man in good health. The material sequenced was naive CD4+ T cells sorted from blood. Subset defined: CD45RA+ positively selected. CDR3 DNA sequence: TGTGCCTGGAGTGTCCTAGCGGGGAATGAGCAGTACTTC. Protein product: CAWSVLAGNEQYF.